This TCR beta chain came from a study of CD8+ T cells in alopecia areata. Study-wide context: Twice a day, 5 to 10 mg of oral tofacitinib was administered to treated patients.

Extraction and reverse transcription of RNA yielded cDNA as the sequencing template. Generated by immunoSEQ multiplex PCR, the TCRdb table keeps only in-frame clones and is missing some. In the table there are some 150,000 clones, about 51% of which are singletons. The CDR3 runs to 13 residues. From germline, CDR1 is LGHNA and CDR2 YSLEER. Trimming removed 0 bases from V and 10 bases from J, with 7 bases in between. This rearrangement joins TRBV4-3 to TRBJ2-6; no definite D call. The sequence was obtained from a human donor with alopecia areata. The sequencing used CD8+ T cells sorted from blood, collected at week 0. CDR3 sequence: CASSQDTQNVLTF. In nucleotides, the CDR3 is TGCGCCAGCAGCCAAGATACCCAAAACGTCCTGACTTTC.